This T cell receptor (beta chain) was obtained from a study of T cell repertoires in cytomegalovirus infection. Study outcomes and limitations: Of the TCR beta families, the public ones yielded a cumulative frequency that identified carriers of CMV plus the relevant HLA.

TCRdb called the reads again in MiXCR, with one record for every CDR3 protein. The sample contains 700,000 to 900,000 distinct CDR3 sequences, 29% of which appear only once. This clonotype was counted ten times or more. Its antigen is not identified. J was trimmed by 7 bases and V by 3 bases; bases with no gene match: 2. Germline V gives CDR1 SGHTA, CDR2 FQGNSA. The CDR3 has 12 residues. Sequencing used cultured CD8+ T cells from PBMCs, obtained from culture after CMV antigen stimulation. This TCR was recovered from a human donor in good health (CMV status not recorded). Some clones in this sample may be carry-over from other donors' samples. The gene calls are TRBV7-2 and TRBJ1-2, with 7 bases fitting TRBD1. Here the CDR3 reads CASSLDRRGYTF. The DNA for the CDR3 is TGTGCCAGCAGCTTGGACAGGCGTGGCTACACCTTC.